A single sample gave rise to the 9 T cell receptor beta chains below, sequenced in a study of blood T cell repertoires in COVID-19. Generated by immunoSEQ multiplex PCR, the TCRdb table keeps only in-frame clones and is missing some. The sample holds approximately 230,000 clones, 83% seen once. Specimen: peripheral blood. Receptors were obtained from an elderly man with acute or convalescent COVID-19.

Points on this clone: A read error may produce the germline difference seen at one junction end. V is TRBV19 and J is TRBJ2-6, with 7 nucleotides matching TRBD1. Germline lookup yields CDR1 LNHDA and CDR2 SQIVND (reference sequence). This CDR3 is built from 17 residues. The CDR3 DNA reads as TGTGCCAGTAGTGTAGACAGGGCGATCTCTGGGGCCAACGTCCTGACTTTC. Protein product: CASSVDRAISGANVLTF.

This clone was counted between two and nine times. V usage is TRBV6-4 and J usage is TRBJ1-6; D is ambiguous. Trimming cost V 5 bases and J 7 bases, with 12 bases left between them. Per the germline V gene, CDR1 is MRHNA and CDR2 is SNTAGT. The length of the CDR3 is 14 residues. CDR3 nucleotides: TGTGCCAGCAGTCCCAACCCCGGGAATTCACCCCTCCACTTT. Residues: CASSPNPGNSPLHF.

CDR3 DNA: TGCGCCAGCAGCTTGGGGACTAGTACCTACGAGCAGTACTTC. Protein product: CASSLGTSTYEQYF. The chain has TRBV5-1 and TRBJ2-7; 7 nucleotides match TRBD2. The CDR3 spans 14 residues. Trimming removed 0 bases from V and 2 bases from J; junction bases left unmatched: 2. Germline CDR1 reads SGHRS; CDR2 reads YFSETQ. Looking up the rest from reference TRBV5-1 and TRBJ2-7 gives the full variable domain: KAGVTQTPRYLIKTRGQQVTLSCSPISGHRSVSWYQQTPGQGLQFLFEYFSETQRNKGNFPGRFSGRQFSNSRSEMNVSTLELGDSALYLCASSLGTSTYEQYFGPGTRLTVT.

The chain combines TRBV29-1 with TRBJ1-2; TRBD1 matches at 7 bases. V trimming: 7 bases; J trimming: 8 bases; junction bases outside the gene matches: 10. This CDR3 has 12 amino acids. Germline values: CDR1 SQVTM, CDR2 ANQGSEA. The CDR3 is CSDQTGLNGYTF. The CDR3 nucleotides read TGCAGCGACCAGACAGGGCTGAACGGCTACACCTTC.

The V gene is TRBV18, the J gene TRBJ2-5; 11 nucleotides agree with TRBD2. V trimming: 5 bases; J trimming: 5 bases; junction bases outside the gene matches: 4. Per germline, CDR1 KGHSH and CDR2 LQKENI. CDR3 length equals 14 residues. CDR3 bases: TGTGCCAGCTCATCCAGGACTAGCGGGGAGACCCAGTACTTC. It encodes CASSSRTSGETQYF.

The J gene is TRBJ1-4, the V gene TRBV9; D unresolved. Germline-derived CDR1 and CDR2 are SGDLS and YYNGEE. The CDR3 sequence is 15 residues long. V dropped 2 bases and J dropped 8 bases, with 16 bases sitting between them. Here the CDR3 reads CASSVAGWAGEKLFF. Written as DNA, the CDR3 is TGTGCCAGCAGCGTCGCCGGATGGGCGGGCGAAAAACTGTTTTTT.

This rearrangement joins TRBV25-1 to TRBJ1-1, with TRBD1 matching over 10 bases. The CDR3 spans 15 residues. Unmatched junction bases numbered 7, after V lost 4 bases and J lost 5 bases. Per germline, CDR1 MGHDK and CDR2 SYGVNS. The CDR3 nucleotides are TGTGCCAGCAGTGGACCGACAGGGGGCGGGACTGAAGCTTTCTTT. Translating gives CASSGPTGGGTEAFF.

This rearrangement joins TRBV28 to TRBJ2-1; 14 nucleotides align to TRBD2. The CDR3 length is 19 residues. The germline gives CDR1 MDHEN, CDR2 SYDVKM. V shed 5 bases and J 1 base; nucleotides not matched to a gene: 10. The DNA for the CDR3 is TGTGCCAGCAGTCCGTTGCGGACTAGCGGGAGGTCATCCTACAATGAGCAGTTCTTC. It specifies CASSPLRTSGRSSYNEQFF. Together with reference TRBV28 and TRBJ2-1, the CDR3 gives the full variable domain: DVKVTQSSRYLVKRTGEKVFLECVQDMDHENMFWYRQDPGLGLRLIYFSYDVKMKEKGDIPEGYSVSREKKERFSLILESASTNQTSMYLCASSPLRTSGRSSYNEQFFGPGTRLTVL.

This chain joins TRBV28 and TRBJ1-4; a possible D gene is TRBD1 (5 bases). The CDR3 loop spans 14 amino acids. V was pared by 7 bases and J by 4 bases, with 13 bases between. CDR1 MDHEN and CDR2 SYDVKM come from the germline V gene. The CDR3 coding sequence is TGTGCCAGCAACATTCAGGGATTTAATGAAAAACTGTTTTTT. Its translation is CASNIQGFNEKLFF.